The 32 T cell receptor beta chains reported below all come from one sample, sequenced in a study of CD8+CD57+ T cells in acquired aplastic anemia. It was genomic DNA that served as the template for profiling TCR beta VDJ and CDR3. TCRdb independently ran MiXCR on the reads; one entry per CDR3 protein. The data contain 150,000 to 200,000 distinct CDR3 sequences, roughly 64% of them singletons. Sequences were obtained from sorted CD4+, CD8+, or CD8+CD57+ T cells (not recorded which) from PBMCs. The source of these receptors is a human donor with severe aplastic anemia or a healthy control (not recorded which).

This clonotype was recorded a few times. V is TRBV2 and J is TRBJ2-5; D remains unclear. The germline V gene has CDR1 SNHLY and CDR2 FYNNEI. The CDR3 length is 11 residues. V lost 3 bases and J lost 5, with 4 bases in between. The CDR3 nucleotides read TGTGCCAGCAGTGATCTGGAGACCCAGTACTTC. Translated: CASSDLETQYF.

This clonotype was counted many times. The chain recombines TRBV2 with TRBJ1-5, with a tentative D call TRBD1 (6 bases). Germline values: CDR1 SNHLY, CDR2 FYNNEI. The CDR3 consists of 15 residues. V was trimmed by 1 base and J by 3 bases, leaving 10 bases between them. The DNA of the CDR3 is TGTGCCAGCAGTGAAGGGGACACAATCAATCAGCCCCAGCATTTT. As protein: CASSEGDTINQPQHF.

The CDR3 is CASSRDDRELFF. CDR3 DNA sequence: TGTGCCAGCAGCCGGGACGACCGGGAGCTGTTTTTT. The chain employs TRBV7-3 and TRBJ2-2; D possibly matches TRBD1 or TRBD2 (5 bases each). V dropped 5 bases and J dropped 9 bases, with 10 bases sitting between them. CDR3 length: 12 residues. From germline, CDR1 is SGHTA and CDR2 FQGTGA.

The sample holds a few counts of this clonotype. V and J are TRBV20-1 and TRBJ2-3; D may match TRBD1 or TRBD2 (7 bases each). The germline V and J ends were trimmed by 1 base and 5 bases, with 16 bases remaining between them. The CDR3 is 15 amino acids. Germline V CDR1 and CDR2: DFQATT, SNEGSKA (reference sequence). This chain's CDR3 is CSARGGGGLIDTQYF. For the CDR3, the DNA is TGCAGTGCTAGAGGGGGAGGGGGCCTCATAGATACGCAGTATTTT.

The gene calls are TRBV2 and TRBJ1-6; TRBD1 matches 7 bases. This CDR3 is built from 15 residues. The ends lost 6 bases at V and 9 bases at J; junction bases unmatched: 11. Germline V lookup: CDR1 SNHLY, CDR2 FYNNEI. The CDR3 coding sequence is TGTGCCAGCAGATGGGACAGTTCGGTGGGTTCACCCCTCCACTTT. Translation gives CASRWDSSVGSPLHF.

This chain uses TRBV11-2 with TRBJ2-7, with no clear D. V was shortened by 4 bases and J by 3 bases, with 19 bases between the two germline ends. Germline CDR1 reads SGHAT; CDR2 reads FQNNGV. The CDR3 extends over 16 amino acids. The chain's CDR3 is CASSSNVPGSVYEQYF. In DNA form, the CDR3 reads TGTGCCAGCAGCTCGAACGTTCCAGGATCAGTCTACGAGCAGTACTTC.

This rearrangement joins TRBV19 to TRBJ1-5; no clear D. CDR3 length equals 15 residues. Per germline, CDR1 LNHDA and CDR2 SQIVND (reference sequence). V was trimmed by 7 bases and J by 0 bases, leaving 13 bases between them. As DNA, the CDR3 is TGTGCCAGTACCCCCACGCGTAATAGCAATCAGCCCCAGCATTTT. It codes for CASTPTRNSNQPQHF. The whole variable domain, filled in from reference TRBV19 and TRBJ1-5, reads DGGITQSPKYLFRKEGQNVTLSCEQNLNHDAMYWYRQDPGQGLRLIYYSQIVNDFQKGDIAEGYSVSREKKESFPLTVTSAQKNPTAFYLCASTPTRNSNQPQHFGDGTRLSIL.

This clonotype was counted only a few times. V gene TRBV3-1 combines with J gene TRBJ2-7, with TRBD1 identical over 10 bases. J was trimmed by 4 bases and V by 3 bases; bases with no gene match: 3. Germline lookup yields CDR1 LGHDT and CDR2 YNNKEL (reference sequence). The CDR3 is made up of 14 amino acids. The CDR3 loop is CASSHRDRGYEQYF. DNA of the CDR3: TGTGCCAGCAGCCACCGGGACAGGGGTTACGAGCAGTACTTC.

This clonotype was counted a few times. This rearrangement joins TRBV2 to TRBJ2-7; D is unresolved. The CDR3 contains 12 residues. With 10 bases removed from V and 6 bases from J, the gap between germline ends came to 16 bases. CDR1 and CDR2 from the germline V gene are SNHLY and FYNNEI. The CDR3 DNA reads as TGTGCCACAGGACCATTACTACGCGAGCAGTACTTC. It encodes CATGPLLREQYF.

V usage is TRBV5-4 and J usage is TRBJ2-7, with D possibly being TRBD2 (6 bases). The germline gives CDR1 SGHNT, CDR2 YYREEE (reference sequence). This CDR3 is built from 14 residues. Trimming shortened V by 4 bases and J by 3 bases, and 14 bases separated the two germline ends. CDR3 in DNA: TGTGCCAGCAGCCCGGCGGGGTCCCTCTACGAGCAGTACTTC. Amino acid sequence: CASSPAGSLYEQYF.

The chain recombines TRBV12-3 or TRBV12-4 with TRBJ1-5, with 9 bases identical to TRBD1. V dropped 6 bases and J dropped 6; count of bases not matched to a gene: 9. The length of the CDR3 is 15 residues. The CDR3 bases are TGTGCCAGCAGGGCGGGACAGGGTGAATTTCAGCCCCAGCATTTT. It encodes CASRAGQGEFQPQHF.

This clonotype occurred many times. CDR3 protein: CASRPTEDYGYTF. DNA for the CDR3: TGCGCCAGCAGACCAACAGAAGACTATGGCTACACCTTC. The chain recombines TRBV10-2 with TRBJ1-2; D unresolved. The germline gives CDR1 WSHSY, CDR2 SAAADI. V lost 6 bases and J lost 3, with 11 bases in between. This CDR3 has 13 amino acids.

J is TRBJ2-7 and V is TRBV10-3; D remains ambiguous. With 1 base removed from V and 1 base from J, the gap between germline ends came to 5 bases. The CDR3 runs 13 residues. CDR1 and CDR2 from the germline V gene are ENHRY and SYGVKD. CDR3 nucleotide sequence: TGTGCCATCAGTGAGTGGCAGTCCTACGAGCAGTACTTC. Its protein product is CAISEWQSYEQYF.

The sample holds one count of this clonotype. The chain carries TRBV19 and TRBJ2-3, with D possibly matching TRBD1 (6 bases). The J call is doubtful: the DNA matches TRBJ1-5 better. Germline CDR1 reads LNHDA; CDR2 reads SQIVND (reference sequence). The CDR3 totals 14 residues. The CDR3 nucleotides read TGTGCCAGTTCGGGGGGATGGGACACAGATACGCAGCATTTT. Residues: CASSGGWDTDTQHF.

Within the sample, this clonotype is medium-sized. The chain combines TRBV20-1 with TRBJ2-1, with a possible D match to TRBD1 (5 bases). Germline loops: CDR1 DFQATT, CDR2 SNEGSKA (reference sequence). V was trimmed by 4 bases and J by 3 bases, leaving 10 bases between them. The CDR3 runs to 13 residues. For the CDR3, the DNA is TGCAGTGCTAACACAGGAGACTACAATGAGCAGTTCTTC. Amino acids: CSANTGDYNEQFF.

The rearrangement uses TRBV6-5 and TRBJ2-7; 10 bases are shared with TRBD1. CDR1 and CDR2 from the germline V gene are MNHEY and SVGAGI. This CDR3 is built from 15 residues. V gave up 4 bases and J gave up 7 bases; unmatched junction bases: 10. This chain's CDR3 is CASSSGTGEVHEQYF. The CDR3 DNA reads as TGTGCCAGCAGTTCCGGGACAGGGGAGGTTCATGAGCAGTACTTC.

The rearrangement joins TRBV6-5 to TRBJ1-1; no reliable D call. Between the trimmed V and J ends, which lost 5 bases and 7 bases, there was a span of 11 bases. Germline V gene lookup returns CDR1 MNHEY and CDR2 SVGAGI. The CDR3 is 12 amino acids. The CDR3 nucleotides read TGTGCCAGCAGTGAAGGTAGCCGTGAAGCTTTCTTT. Its protein product is CASSEGSREAFF.

This clonotype was found many times. The genes are TRBV6-4 and TRBJ2-7, with D maybe TRBD1 (5 bases). CDR3 length equals 14 residues. CDR1 and CDR2 (germline): MRHNA, SNTAGT. Trimming took off 1 base at V and 3 bases at J, with 10 bases between the two ends. The CDR3 spells CASSDWGAVYEQYF. DNA for the CDR3: TGTGCCAGCAGTGACTGGGGCGCAGTCTACGAGCAGTACTTC.

The V call is TRBV10-3, the J call TRBJ1-1, with 8 nucleotides matching TRBD1. This CDR3 contains 17 residues. Looked up from germline, CDR1 is ENHRY and CDR2 is SYGVKD. The junction had 12 bases not matched to a gene; V was cut back by 2 bases and J by 4 bases. CDR3 in amino acids: CAISETGTGLYGTEAFF. DNA of the CDR3: TGTGCCATCAGTGAGACCGGGACAGGTCTATATGGCACTGAAGCTTTCTTT.

The V call is TRBV5-1, the J call TRBJ2-7, with 7 nucleotides matching TRBD1. The V segment lost 4 bases and the J segment 0 bases; nucleotides outside the gene matches: 13. This CDR3 has 17 amino acids. Germline CDR1 reads SGHRS; CDR2 reads YFSETQ. The CDR3 loop is CASSTTDREWGSYEQYF. CDR3 DNA sequence: TGCGCCAGCAGCACAACTGACAGGGAATGGGGCTCCTACGAGCAGTACTTC.

This chain joins TRBV9 and TRBJ2-6; TRBD1 matches 8 bases. The CDR3 extends over 14 amino acids. The V gene end was trimmed by 3 bases and the J gene end by 12 bases; junction bases not matched to a gene: 8. Germline V gene data show CDR1 as SGDLS and CDR2 as YYNGEE. The CDR3 DNA reads as TGTGCCAGCAGCGGGACAGGGCCCCACAGCGTCCTGACTTTC. Protein product: CASSGTGPHSVLTF. Looking up the rest from reference TRBV9 and TRBJ2-6 gives the full variable domain: DSGVTQTPKHLITATGQRVTLRCSPRSGDLSVYWYQQSLDQGLQFLIQYYNGEERAKGNILERFSAQQFPDLHSELNLSSLELGDSALYFCASSGTGPHSVLTFGAGSRLTVL.

This chain joins TRBV6-1 and TRBJ2-7; the match to TRBD1 covers 9 bases. After removal of 3 bases from V and 3 bases from J, the junction contained 6 bases not matched to a gene. Germline values: CDR1 MNHNS, CDR2 SASEGT. This CDR3 region has 15 residues. The CDR3 DNA reads as TGTGCCAGCAGTGACACAGGGGGCGCAGTCTACGAGCAGTACTTC. This translates into CASSDTGGAVYEQYF.

This clonotype was picked up many times. The chain is built from TRBV7-9 and TRBJ2-1; TRBD1 matches 7 bases. CDR1 is SEHNR and CDR2 is FQNEAQ in the germline V gene (reference sequence). CDR3 size: 15 residues. With 3 bases clipped from V and 10 bases from J, the junction kept 12 bases outside the gene matches. The CDR3 DNA reads as TGTGCCAGCAGCTTGGCACAGGGGTATTTCCGGGAGCAGTTCTTC. Its translation: CASSLAQGYFREQFF.

The chain recombines TRBV25-1 with TRBJ1-6; a possible D gene is TRBD1 (5 bases). CDR1 and CDR2 from the germline V gene are MGHDK and SYGVNS. The CDR3 spans 15 residues. V was shortened by 2 bases and J by 10 bases, with 15 bases between the two germline ends. Here the CDR3 reads CASSETGREASPLHF. CDR3 nucleotides: TGTGCCAGCAGTGAAACGGGACGGGAGGCGTCACCCCTCCACTTT.

The V call is TRBV10-3, the J call TRBJ1-1; 9 bases fit TRBD1. This CDR3 has 14 residues. Germline V gene lookup returns CDR1 ENHRY and CDR2 SYGVKD. V gave up 3 bases and J gave up 5 bases; unmatched junction bases: 4. The CDR3 spells CAISDGQGRTEAFF. CDR3 sequence (DNA): TGTGCCATCAGTGACGGACAGGGGAGGACTGAAGCTTTCTTT.

The chain recombines TRBV5-6 with TRBJ2-7; TRBD1 agrees at 9 bases. Germline lookup yields CDR1 SGHDT and CDR2 YYEEEE. The CDR3 consists of 15 residues. The trim removed 6 bases at V and 2 bases at J, leaving 9 bases unmatched. In nucleotides, the CDR3 is TGTGCCAGCACCCCCGTGGGACAGGGCCCCTACGAGCAGTACTTC. It encodes CASTPVGQGPYEQYF.

This clonotype was observed at least ten times. The V call is TRBV7-9, the J call TRBJ1-2; tentative D call: TRBD1 (5 bases). Trimming pared 7 bases from V and 8 bases from J, leaving 20 bases between. Germline CDR1 reads SEHNR; CDR2 reads FQNEAQ (reference sequence). The length of the CDR3 is 14 residues. CDR3: CASIDSSGIWGYTF. CDR3 DNA: TGTGCCAGCATAGACAGCTCCGGGATATGGGGCTACACCTTC.

V is TRBV7-9 and J is TRBJ1-1, with D tentatively TRBD1 (6 bases). Looked up from germline, CDR1 is SEHNR and CDR2 is FQNEAQ (reference sequence). V was shortened by 3 bases and J by 1 base, with 18 bases between the two germline ends. This CDR3 is built from 17 residues. The CDR3 sequence: CASSLRGQGITNTEAFF. The CDR3 bases are TGTGCCAGCAGCTTGAGGGGTCAGGGGATTACGAACACTGAAGCTTTCTTT.

The chain joins TRBV20-1 to TRBJ1-2; TRBD1 might be the D (6 bases). There are 12 residues in the CDR3. Germline loops: CDR1 DFQATT, CDR2 SNEGSKA (reference sequence). The V and J ends lost 1 base and 7 bases respectively, with 10 bases between them. CDR3: CSARGGATGYTF. The CDR3 nucleotides are TGCAGTGCTAGAGGGGGGGCGACTGGCTACACCTTC.

The chain couples TRBV7-9 to TRBJ2-7; D is possibly TRBD2 (6 bases). There are 13 residues in the CDR3. Per the germline V gene, CDR1 is SEHNR and CDR2 is FQNEAQ (reference sequence). Trimming took 5 bases from V and 4 from J, leaving 12 bases between them. The CDR3 region has the DNA TGTGCCAGCAGCCAACGGGACTTATACGAGCAGTACTTC. It is translated as CASSQRDLYEQYF.

V usage is TRBV7-9 and J usage is TRBJ1-1; 7 nucleotides align to TRBD1. V shed 6 bases and J 1 base; nucleotides not matched to a gene: 2. The CDR3 extends over 13 amino acids. Germline CDR1 and CDR2: SEHNR and FQNEAQ (reference sequence). CDR3 sequence: CASRGQANTEAFF. The CDR3 bases are TGTGCCAGCAGAGGACAGGCGAACACTGAAGCTTTCTTT.

The chain is built from TRBV6-1 and TRBJ2-1; 13 nucleotides line up with TRBD2. CDR1 is MNHNS and CDR2 is SASEGT in the germline V gene. This CDR3 has 15 amino acids. The J segment lost 7 bases and the V segment lost 5 bases, leaving 5 bases of the junction unmatched. The CDR3 coding sequence is TGTGCCAGCAGTCAGTCGACTAGCGGGAGGAATGAGCAGTTCTTC. This codes for CASSQSTSGRNEQFF.